The 20 T cell receptor beta chains in this list originate from one sample, sequenced in a study of cytomegalovirus exposure and HLA in healthy donors (dated 2017 in TCRdb). The library was prepared using the immunoSEQ multiplex PCR assay. For the multiplex PCR, a mixture combining 60 forward primers for TCR Vbeta segments and 13 reverse primers for TCR Jbeta segments was used. TCRdb re-hosts the immuneACCESS table, in-frame sequences only. Its copies lack some clones; in the studies checked, an unresolved V gene accounts for under half of them, and the cause for the rest is not known. The table for this sample lists 200,000 or so clones; roughly four fifths of them were counted only once. In total, the top ten clones hold roughly 0.098% of the sample. Sequenced material: PBMCs. These receptors were collected from a boy aged 2 to 9 in good health and CMV-seronegative.

The J gene is TRBJ2-7, the V gene TRBV11-2, with a tentative D call TRBD2 (6 bases). Trimming left V 4 bases short and J 5 bases short, with 9 bases between. Germline CDR1 reads SGHAT; CDR2 reads FQNNGV. This CDR3 region has 12 residues. CDR3 coding DNA: TGTGCCAGCAGCTCACGGGGGAACGAGCAGTACTTC. It codes for CASSSRGNEQYF.

The rearrangement joins TRBV11-2 to TRBJ1-6; D ambiguous. CDR3 length: 17 residues. Trimming removed 0 bases from V and 4 bases from J, with 13 bases in between. Germline lookup yields CDR1 SGHAT and CDR2 FQNNGV. The CDR3 loop reads CASSLEGRGGYNSPLHF. The DNA of the CDR3 is TGTGCCAGCAGCTTAGAAGGGCGCGGAGGGTATAATTCACCCCTCCACTTT.

The chain employs TRBV5-1 and TRBJ2-1, with a possible D match to TRBD2 (6 bases). The V end lost 0 bases, the J end lost 5 bases, and 9 bases lay between the germline ends. CDR1 is SGHRS and CDR2 is YFSETQ in the germline V gene. This CDR3 is built from 14 residues. For the CDR3, the DNA is TGCGCCAGCAGCTTGGGGGGGGACCACAATGAGCAGTTCTTC. It encodes CASSLGGDHNEQFF.

The V call is TRBV2, the J call TRBJ1-1, with 8 bases lining up with TRBD1. Germline V gene sequence: CDR1 SNHLY, CDR2 FYNNEI. V trimming: 9 bases; J trimming: 0 bases; junction bases outside the gene matches: 9. The CDR3 loop spans 15 amino acids. The DNA for the CDR3 is TGTGCCAGTAGGGGACAGGAGTCAATGAACACTGAAGCTTTCTTT. It is translated as CASRGQESMNTEAFF.

In nucleotides, the CDR3 is TGTGCCAGCAGCGTGACTAGCGGGGGGGCCACCGGGGAGCTGTTTTTT. Residues: CASSVTSGGATGELFF. This chain joins TRBV9 and TRBJ2-2; 14 nucleotides line up with TRBD2. The junction had 1 base not matched to a gene; V was cut back by 2 bases and J by 4 bases. The CDR3 consists of 16 residues. CDR1 is SGDLS and CDR2 is YYNGEE in the germline V gene. Drawing the rest from reference TRBV9 and TRBJ2-2, the complete variable domain is DSGVTQTPKHLITATGQRVTLRCSPRSGDLSVYWYQQSLDQGLQFLIQYYNGEERAKGNILERFSAQQFPDLHSELNLSSLELGDSALYFCASSVTSGGATGELFFGEGSRLTVL.

This clone has a handful of counts. J is TRBJ2-7 and V is TRBV6-1; a weak D match, TRBD1 (5 bases). Germline values: CDR1 MNHNS, CDR2 SASEGT. V was shortened by 0 bases and J by 5 bases, with 14 bases between the two germline ends. CDR3 length: 15 residues. CDR3 region: CASSEAGLGPNEQYF. The CDR3 DNA sequence: TGTGCCAGCAGTGAAGCGGGGCTAGGGCCGAACGAGCAGTACTTC.

The chain has TRBV5-4 and TRBJ2-3; 7 bases line up with TRBD2. The germline V gene has CDR1 SGHNT and CDR2 YYREEE (reference sequence). CDR3 length: 12 residues. Losses at the gene ends were 0 bases for V and 9 bases for J; bases not matched to a gene: 1. The DNA for the CDR3 is TGTGCCAGCAGCTTGGGGCGGGGGACGCAGTATTTT. It is translated as CASSLGRGTQYF.

The chain carries TRBV28 and TRBJ1-1; D is uncertain. The CDR3 is 13 amino acids. Germline-derived CDR1 and CDR2 are MDHEN and SYDVKM. V was cut by 2 bases and J by 5 bases, with 9 bases left in between. The CDR3 loop reads CASSLAAGTEAFF. CDR3 DNA sequence: TGTGCCAGCAGTTTAGCGGCGGGGACTGAAGCTTTCTTT.

This clone was found a few times. The rearrangement uses TRBV6-5 and TRBJ1-1; D possibly corresponds to TRBD1 (6 bases). The CDR3 spans 15 residues. V lost 4 bases to trimming and J lost 12 bases, with 24 bases between them. CDR1 and CDR2 from the germline V gene are MNHEY and SVGAGI. CDR3 protein: CASSFTPGHPFGTFF. The CDR3 DNA sequence: TGTGCCAGCAGTTTTACTCCGGGACACCCCTTCGGGACTTTCTTT.

This rearrangement joins TRBV2 to TRBJ1-2; TRBD1 matches 12 bases. This CDR3 spans 15 amino acids. V trimming: 7 bases; J trimming: 5 bases; junction bases outside the gene matches: 8. Per germline, CDR1 SNHLY and CDR2 FYNNEI. The CDR3 loop reads CASTLGTGGRYGYTF. CDR3 coding DNA: TGTGCCAGCACACTTGGGACAGGGGGCAGGTATGGCTACACCTTC.

With regard to this clone: Other nucleotide sequences from this sample produce the same CDR3. The J gene is TRBJ1-2, the V gene TRBV5-6, with TRBD1 as a possible D gene (6 bases). This CDR3 has 13 amino acids. Germline assignment: CDR1 SGHDT and CDR2 YYEEEE. V was clipped by 2 bases and J by 4 bases, with 9 bases between them. As DNA, the CDR3 is TGTGCCAGCAGCTTACAGGGTTCCTATGGCTACACCTTC. It is translated as CASSLQGSYGYTF.

The rearrangement uses TRBV29-1 and TRBJ2-7; a weak D match, TRBD2 (6 bases). The germline CDR1 and CDR2 sequences are SQVTM and ANQGSEA. Deletions cut 6 bases from V and 0 bases from J, with 12 bases between. The CDR3 covers 13 residues. The CDR3: CSVGGVPSYEQYF. CDR3 DNA sequence: TGCAGCGTCGGGGGTGTACCCTCCTACGAGCAGTACTTC.

The gene calls are TRBV7-2 and TRBJ1-5; D may be TRBD1 (5 bases). CDR1 SGHTA and CDR2 FQGNSA come from the germline V gene. The CDR3 spans 15 residues. Trimming took 4 bases from V and 2 from J, leaving 12 bases between them. This chain's CDR3 is CASSWTGGGNQPQHF. CDR3 nucleotides: TGTGCCAGCAGCTGGACCGGGGGTGGCAATCAGCCCCAGCATTTT.

This clone was detected only a few times. The V and J genes are TRBV4-2 and TRBJ2-3; 13 bases are a match to TRBD2. J gave up 0 bases and V 1 base, and 10 bases lay outside the gene matches. Germline V gives CDR1 LGHNA, CDR2 YNFKEQ. This CDR3 has 20 amino acids. CDR3 loop: CASSQAPGLAGSSSTDTQYF. The CDR3 nucleotides are TGTGCCAGCAGCCAAGCCCCGGGACTAGCGGGAAGCTCTAGCACAGATACGCAGTATTTT.

This sequence joins TRBV7-9 and TRBJ2-7, with TRBD1 matching over 9 bases. The CDR3 has 15 residues. The V gene's germline CDR1 is SEHNR and CDR2 FQNEAQ (reference sequence). J lost 2 bases, V lost 4 bases, and 6 bases had no gene match. In nucleotides, the CDR3 is TGTGCCAGCAGCTCCAACCGGGACAGGGCCTACGAGCAGTACTTC. As protein: CASSSNRDRAYEQYF.

This clone was observed a handful of times. The gene calls are TRBV27 and TRBJ2-2; 8 positions match TRBD1. V was pared by 5 bases and J by 4 bases, with 6 bases of the junction left unmatched. From germline, CDR1 is MNHEY and CDR2 SMNVEV (reference sequence). The CDR3 length is 15 residues. CDR3: CASSRQGPGTGELFF. The CDR3 nucleotides are TGTGCCAGCAGTCGACAGGGGCCCGGCACCGGGGAGCTGTTTTTT.

The chain employs TRBV7-8 and TRBJ2-5; TRBD2 matches at 7 bases. There are 13 residues in the CDR3. Germline-derived CDR1 and CDR2 are SGHVS and FQNEAQ. The J segment lost 3 bases and the V segment lost 4 bases, leaving 2 bases of the junction unmatched. The CDR3 sequence: CASSWGGKETQYF. In nucleotides, the CDR3 is TGTGCCAGCAGCTGGGGAGGGAAAGAGACCCAGTACTTC.

The J gene is TRBJ2-7, the V gene TRBV4-2, with 7 nucleotides matching TRBD1. The CDR3 is 15 amino acids. CDR1 LGHNA and CDR2 YNFKEQ come from the germline V gene. The trim removed 4 bases at V and 2 bases at J, leaving 8 bases unmatched. CDR3 in DNA: TGTGCCAGCAGCCCCAAGACAGGGCCAACCTACGAGCAGTACTTC. Its protein is CASSPKTGPTYEQYF.

V and J are TRBV7-2 and TRBJ1-1; weak D call: TRBD1 (5 bases). Trimming took 5 bases from V and 8 from J, leaving 12 bases between them. CDR3 length equals 12 residues. The germline V gene has CDR1 SGHTA and CDR2 FQGNSA. The CDR3 reads CASSTDSPEAFF. CDR3 nucleotides: TGTGCCAGCAGCACAGACAGCCCGGAAGCTTTCTTT.

The rearrangement links TRBV7-2 to TRBJ2-5, with D perhaps matching TRBD2 (5 bases). The length of the CDR3 is 14 residues. V lost 3 bases to trimming and J lost 0 bases, with 8 bases between them. In germline, CDR1 is SGHTA, CDR2 FQGNSA. The chain's CDR3 is CASSFGLYQETQYF. The CDR3 nucleotides read TGTGCCAGCAGCTTTGGACTTTACCAAGAGACCCAGTACTTC.